These T cell receptor beta chains were read from a single sample in a study of blood T cell repertoires in COVID-19. The protocol was immunoSEQ multiplex PCR, while the TCRdb copy is restricted to in-frame clones and leaves out a portion. The repertoire holds approximately 25,000 clones, roughly 90% seen once, with less than 20% in the top ten. The sample consisted of peripheral blood. These receptors originate from a human donor with active COVID-19. The donor label of this sample is uncertain. Each CDR3 is given with its conserved first and last residue. Each record gives: D gene, J gene, clone size, V gene, CDR3 protein, CDR3 DNA. A D gene is named only where the DNA matches it firmly. Rows give clone size only sometimes, using once, few, many, or a class for an expanded clone.

>NA|TRBJ2-3|few|TRBV11-3
CASSFSGTPTDTQYF
TGTGCCAGCAGCTTCTCCGGGACACCCACAGATACGCAGTATTTT
>NA|TRBJ1-2|NA|TRBV7-9
CASSGYRVVNYGYTF
TGTGCCAGCAGCGGATACAGAGTCGTCAACTATGGCTACACCTTC
>NA|TRBJ2-7|NA|TRBV3-1/TRBV3-2
CASSQDSARRYF
TGTGCCAGCAGCCAAGATAGCGCAAGACGGTACTTC
>TRBD1|TRBJ1-5|NA|TRBV27
CASSSWTGSQPQHF
TGTGCCAGCAGTTCTTGGACAGGTTCTCAGCCCCAGCATTTT
>NA|TRBJ1-1|NA|TRBV28
CASRTGTEAFF
TGTGCCAGCAGGACGGGAACTGAAGCTTTCTTT
>TRBD2|TRBJ2-2|NA|TRBV5-1
CASSSTSGTGELFF
TGCGCCAGCAGCTCGACTAGCGGCACCGGGGAGCTGTTTTTT
>NA|TRBJ2-6|NA|TRBV28
CASTTGGAGANVLTF
TGTGCCAGCACCACAGGGGGGGCCGGGGCCAACGTCCTGACTTTC
>TRBD1|TRBJ2-1|NA|TRBV5-1
CASSSQQGEDNEQFF
TGCGCCAGCAGCAGCCAACAGGGGGAGGACAATGAGCAGTTCTTC
>NA|TRBJ1-1|NA|TRBV5-1
CASSLEEVRTEAFF
TGCGCCAGCAGCTTGGAAGAGGTACGGACTGAAGCTTTCTTT
>NA|TRBJ1-2|NA|TRBV28
CASGGIGYGYTF
TGTGCCAGCGGAGGGATAGGCTATGGCTACACCTTC
>TRBD2|TRBJ2-7|NA|TRBV6-5
CASISPTSGRYEQYF
TGTGCCAGCATCTCTCCGACTAGCGGGAGGTACGAGCAGTACTTC
>TRBD1|TRBJ2-3|NA|TRBV5-4
CASRRTGEADTQYF
TGTGCCAGCCGACGGACAGGGGAGGCAGATACGCAGTATTTT